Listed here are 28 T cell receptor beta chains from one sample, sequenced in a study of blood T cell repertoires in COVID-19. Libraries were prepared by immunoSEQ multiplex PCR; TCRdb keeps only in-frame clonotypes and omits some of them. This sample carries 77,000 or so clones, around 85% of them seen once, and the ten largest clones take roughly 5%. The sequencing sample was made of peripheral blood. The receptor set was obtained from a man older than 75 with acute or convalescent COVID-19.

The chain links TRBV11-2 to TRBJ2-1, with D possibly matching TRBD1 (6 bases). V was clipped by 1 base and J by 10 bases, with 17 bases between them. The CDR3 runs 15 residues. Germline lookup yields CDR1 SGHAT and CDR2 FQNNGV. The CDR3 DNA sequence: TGTGCCAGCAGCTTAGGTAACTATGGGACACAAGAGCAGTTCTTC. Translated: CASSLGNYGTQEQFF. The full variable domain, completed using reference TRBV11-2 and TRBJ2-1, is EAGVAQSPRYKIIEKRQSVAFWCNPISGHATLYWYQQILGQGPKLLIQFQNNGVVDDSQLPKDRFSAERLKGVDSTLKIQPAKLEDSAVYLCASSLGNYGTQEQFFGPGTRLTVL.

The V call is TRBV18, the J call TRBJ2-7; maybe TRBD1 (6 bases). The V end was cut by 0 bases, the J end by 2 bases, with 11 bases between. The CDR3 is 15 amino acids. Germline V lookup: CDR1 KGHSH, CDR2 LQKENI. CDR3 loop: CASSPPAGAPYEQYF. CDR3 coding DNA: TGTGCCAGCTCACCACCGGCAGGGGCCCCCTACGAGCAGTACTTC.

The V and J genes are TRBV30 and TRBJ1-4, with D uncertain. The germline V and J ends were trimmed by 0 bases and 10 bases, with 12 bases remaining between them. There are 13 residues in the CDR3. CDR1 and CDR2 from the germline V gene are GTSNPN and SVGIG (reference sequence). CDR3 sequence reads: CAWSVLLSGKLFF. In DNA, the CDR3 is TGTGCCTGGAGTGTATTGCTGTCCGGAAAACTGTTTTTT.

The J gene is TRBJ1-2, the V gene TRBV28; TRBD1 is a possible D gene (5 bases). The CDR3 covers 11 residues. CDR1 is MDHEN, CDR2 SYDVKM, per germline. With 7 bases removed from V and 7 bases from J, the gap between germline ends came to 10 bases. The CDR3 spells CASTLGGGYTF. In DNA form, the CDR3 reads TGTGCCAGCACCTTGGGGGGTGGCTACACCTTC.

The chain's CDR3 is CASSYMTGEPEQYF. The CDR3 bases are TGTGCCAGCAGTTACATGACAGGGGAACCTGAGCAGTACTTC. The chain employs TRBV2 and TRBJ2-7; 8 nucleotides agree with TRBD1. The CDR3 extends over 14 amino acids. CDR1 is SNHLY, CDR2 FYNNEI, per germline. The J segment lost 7 bases and the V segment lost 5 bases, leaving 10 bases of the junction unmatched.

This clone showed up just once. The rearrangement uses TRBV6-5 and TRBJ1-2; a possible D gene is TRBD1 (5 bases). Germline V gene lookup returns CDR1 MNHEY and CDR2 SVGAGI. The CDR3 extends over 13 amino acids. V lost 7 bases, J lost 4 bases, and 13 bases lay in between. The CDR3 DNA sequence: TGTGCCAGCAAGTCTTGGGGCCCCTATGGCTACACCTTC. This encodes CASKSWGPYGYTF.

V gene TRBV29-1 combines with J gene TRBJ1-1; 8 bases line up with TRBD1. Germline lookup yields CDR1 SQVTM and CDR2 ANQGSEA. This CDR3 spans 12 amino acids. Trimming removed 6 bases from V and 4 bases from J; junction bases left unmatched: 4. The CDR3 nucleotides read TGCAGCGTAGGACAGGGCAGCACTGAAGCTTTCTTT. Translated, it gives CSVGQGSTEAFF. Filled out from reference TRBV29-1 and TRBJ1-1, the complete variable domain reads SAVISQKPSRDICQRGTSLTIQCQVDSQVTMMFWYRQQPGQSLTLIATANQGSEATYESGFVIDKFPISRPNLTFSTLTVSNMSPEDSSIYLCSVGQGSTEAFFGQGTRLTVV.

DNA for the CDR3: TGCAGTGCTAGTACGAGCTCCTATAATTCACCCCTCCACTTT. Amino acids: CSASTSSYNSPLHF. The genes are TRBV20-1 and TRBJ1-6, with D unresolved. The CDR3 is made up of 14 amino acids. Germline assignment: CDR1 DFQATT and CDR2 SNEGSKA (reference sequence). V was shortened by 3 bases and J by 0 bases, with 6 bases between the two germline ends.

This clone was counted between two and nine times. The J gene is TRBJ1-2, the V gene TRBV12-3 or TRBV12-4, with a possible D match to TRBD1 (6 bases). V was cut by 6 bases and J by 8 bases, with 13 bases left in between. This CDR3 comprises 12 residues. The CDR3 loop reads CASSSPQGGYTF. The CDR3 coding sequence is TGTGCCAGCAGCAGCCCCCAGGGGGGCTACACCTTC.

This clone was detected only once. The CDR3 protein is CASSPEAWYKAFF. CDR3 bases: TGTGCCAGCAGCCCAGAGGCGTGGTACAAAGCTTTCTTT. The chain is built from TRBV7-2 and TRBJ1-1; no definite D call. From germline, CDR1 is SGHTA and CDR2 FQGNSA. This CDR3 is built from 13 residues. Deletions cut 5 bases from V and 9 bases from J, with 16 bases between.

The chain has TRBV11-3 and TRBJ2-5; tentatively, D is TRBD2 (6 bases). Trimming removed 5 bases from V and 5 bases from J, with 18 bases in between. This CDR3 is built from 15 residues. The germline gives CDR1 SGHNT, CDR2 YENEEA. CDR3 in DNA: TGTGCCAGCAGCCCTGGGGGGACCCGAGGGGAGACCCAGTACTTC. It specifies CASSPGGTRGETQYF. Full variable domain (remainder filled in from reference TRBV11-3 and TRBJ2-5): EAGVVQSPRYKIIEKKQPVAFWCNPISGHNTLYWYLQNLGQGPELLIRYENEEAVDDSQLPKDRFSAERLKGVDSTLKIQPAELGDSAVYLCASSPGGTRGETQYFGPGTRLLVL.

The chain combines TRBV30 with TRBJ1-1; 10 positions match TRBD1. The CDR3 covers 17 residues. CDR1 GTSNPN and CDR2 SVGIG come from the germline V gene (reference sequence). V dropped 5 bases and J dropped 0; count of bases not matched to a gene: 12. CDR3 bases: TGTGCCTGGGCCAAGAGGACAGGGGGGATTCTGAACACTGAAGCTTTCTTT. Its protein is CAWAKRTGGILNTEAFF. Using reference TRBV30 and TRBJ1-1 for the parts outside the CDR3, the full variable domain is SQTIHQWPATLVQPVGSPLSLECTVEGTSNPNLYWYRQAAGRGLQLLFYSVGIGQISSEVPQNLSASRPQDRQFILSSKKLLLSDSGFYLCAWAKRTGGILNTEAFFGQGTRLTVV.

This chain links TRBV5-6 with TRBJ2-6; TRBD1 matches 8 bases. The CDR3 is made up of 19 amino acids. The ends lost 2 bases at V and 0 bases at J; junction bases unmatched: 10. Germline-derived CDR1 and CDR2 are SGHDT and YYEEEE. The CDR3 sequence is CASSLGWGQDRSGANVLTF. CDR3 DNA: TGTGCCAGCAGCTTAGGGTGGGGACAGGACCGCTCTGGGGCCAACGTCCTGACTTTC.

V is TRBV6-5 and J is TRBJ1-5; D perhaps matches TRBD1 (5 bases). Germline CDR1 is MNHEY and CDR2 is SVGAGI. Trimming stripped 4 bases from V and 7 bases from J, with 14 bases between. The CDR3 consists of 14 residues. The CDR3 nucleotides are TGTGCCAGCAGTTCCCTGGGGGGGAAACAGCCCCAGCATTTT. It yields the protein CASSSLGGKQPQHF.

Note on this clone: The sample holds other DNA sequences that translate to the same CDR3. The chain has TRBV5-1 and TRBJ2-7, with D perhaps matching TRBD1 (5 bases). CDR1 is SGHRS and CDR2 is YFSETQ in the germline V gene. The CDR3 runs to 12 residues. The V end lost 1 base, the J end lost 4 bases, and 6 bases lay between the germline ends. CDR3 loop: CASSLSGYEQYF. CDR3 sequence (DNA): TGCGCCAGCAGCTTGTCAGGGTACGAGCAGTACTTC.

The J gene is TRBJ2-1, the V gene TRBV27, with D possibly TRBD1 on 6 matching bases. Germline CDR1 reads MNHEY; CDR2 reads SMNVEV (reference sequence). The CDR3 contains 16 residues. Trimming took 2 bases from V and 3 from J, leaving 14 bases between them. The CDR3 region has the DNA TGTGCCAGCAGTTTAGCAGGGGCAGCCCTCTACAATGAGCAGTTCTTC. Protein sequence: CASSLAGAALYNEQFF.

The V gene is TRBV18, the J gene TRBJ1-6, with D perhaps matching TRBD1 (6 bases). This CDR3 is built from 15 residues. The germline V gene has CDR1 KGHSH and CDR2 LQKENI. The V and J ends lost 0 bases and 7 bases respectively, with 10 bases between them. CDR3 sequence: CASSPPTGNNSPLHF. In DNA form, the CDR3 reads TGTGCCAGCTCACCACCAACAGGGAACAATTCACCCCTCCACTTT.

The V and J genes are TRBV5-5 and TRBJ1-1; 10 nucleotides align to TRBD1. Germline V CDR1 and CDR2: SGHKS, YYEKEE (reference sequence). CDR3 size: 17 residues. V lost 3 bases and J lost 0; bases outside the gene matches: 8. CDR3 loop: CASSSGQGRGMNTEAFF. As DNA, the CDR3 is TGTGCCAGCAGCTCGGGACAGGGGCGTGGGATGAACACTGAAGCTTTCTTT.

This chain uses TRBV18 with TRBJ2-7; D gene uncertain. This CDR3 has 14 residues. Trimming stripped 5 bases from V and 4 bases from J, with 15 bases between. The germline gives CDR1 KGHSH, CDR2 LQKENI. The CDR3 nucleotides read TGTGCCAGCTCAACCCGTGGGCGTTGGTACGAGCAGTACTTC. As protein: CASSTRGRWYEQYF.

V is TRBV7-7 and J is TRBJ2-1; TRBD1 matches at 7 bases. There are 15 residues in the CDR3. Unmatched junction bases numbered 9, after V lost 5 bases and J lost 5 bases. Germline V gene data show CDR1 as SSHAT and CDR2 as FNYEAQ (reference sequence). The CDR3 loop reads CASSEGQLNDNEQFF. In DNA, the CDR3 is TGTGCCAGCAGCGAGGGACAGCTAAACGACAATGAGCAGTTCTTC.

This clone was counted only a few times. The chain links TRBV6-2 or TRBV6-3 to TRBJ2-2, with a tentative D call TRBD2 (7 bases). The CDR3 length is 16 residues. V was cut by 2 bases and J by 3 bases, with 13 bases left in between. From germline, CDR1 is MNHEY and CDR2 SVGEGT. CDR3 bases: TGTGCCAGCAGTTACGGGGGGGCGCAGGACACCGGGGAGCTGTTTTTT. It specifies CASSYGGAQDTGELFF.

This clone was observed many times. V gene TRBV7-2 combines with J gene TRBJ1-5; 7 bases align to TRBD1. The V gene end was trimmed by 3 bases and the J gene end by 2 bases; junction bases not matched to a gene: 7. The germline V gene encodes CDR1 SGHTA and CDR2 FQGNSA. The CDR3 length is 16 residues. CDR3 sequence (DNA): TGTGCCAGCAGCTTGGGACAGAGGGGCGGCAATCAGCCCCAGCATTTT. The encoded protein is CASSLGQRGGNQPQHF.

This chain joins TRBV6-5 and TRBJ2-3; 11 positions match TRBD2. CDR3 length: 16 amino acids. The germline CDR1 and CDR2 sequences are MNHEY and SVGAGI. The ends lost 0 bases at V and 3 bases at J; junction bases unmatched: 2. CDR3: CASSYSASGRTDTQYF. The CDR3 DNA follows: TGTGCCAGCAGTTACTCAGCTAGCGGGAGGACAGATACGCAGTATTTT.

The CDR3 sequence: CASSLASGSPEAFF. The DNA for the CDR3 is TGTGCCAGCAGCTTAGCGTCCGGGTCTCCTGAAGCTTTCTTT. The chain carries TRBV7-6 and TRBJ1-1, with D uncertain. The ends were cut back, 0 bases at V and 6 bases at J, with 11 bases in the middle. This CDR3 is 14 amino acids long. Germline V lookup: CDR1 SGHVS, CDR2 FNYEAQ.

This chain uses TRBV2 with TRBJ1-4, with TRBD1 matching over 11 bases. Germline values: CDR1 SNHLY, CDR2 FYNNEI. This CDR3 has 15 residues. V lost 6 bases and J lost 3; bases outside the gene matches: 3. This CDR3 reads CASRDRGLANEKLFF. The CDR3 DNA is TGTGCCAGCAGGGACAGGGGGCTGGCTAATGAAAAACTGTTTTTT. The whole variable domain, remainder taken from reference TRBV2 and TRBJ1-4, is EPEVTQTPSHQVTQMGQEVILRCVPISNHLYFYWYRQILGQKVEFLVSFYNNEISEKSEIFDDQFSVERPDGSNFTLKIRSTKLEDSAMYFCASRDRGLANEKLFFGSGTQLSVL.

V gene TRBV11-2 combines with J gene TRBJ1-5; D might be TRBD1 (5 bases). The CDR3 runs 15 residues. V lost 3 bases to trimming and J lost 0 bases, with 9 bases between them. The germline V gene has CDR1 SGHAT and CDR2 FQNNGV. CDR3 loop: CASSLTANSNQPQHF. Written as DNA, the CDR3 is TGTGCCAGCAGCTTGACAGCTAATAGCAATCAGCCCCAGCATTTT.

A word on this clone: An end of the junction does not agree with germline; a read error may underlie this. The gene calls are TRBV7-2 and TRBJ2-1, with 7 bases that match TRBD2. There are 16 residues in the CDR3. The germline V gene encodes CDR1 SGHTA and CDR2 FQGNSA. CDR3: CASSPFVLAAYNEQFF. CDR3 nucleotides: TGTGCCAGCAGCCCTTTTGTCCTAGCGGCCTATAATGAGCAGTTCTTC.

The CDR3 bases are TGCGCCAGCAGCCAAGCCACCGGACAGGGGGGCACTGAAGCTTTCTTT. Its translation is CASSQATGQGGTEAFF. The chain combines TRBV4-3 with TRBJ1-1, with 10 bases matching TRBD1. The V gene's germline CDR1 is LGHNA and CDR2 YSLEER. Trimming took 1 base from V and 4 from J; bases not matched to a gene: 6. The CDR3 runs 16 residues.